These 32 T cell receptor beta chains came from one sample sequenced in a study of OX40 agonist ivuxolimab in advanced cancers. Preparation of the library involved the immunoSEQ multiplex PCR assay. TCRdb limited this immuneACCESS table to in-frame rearrangements with V and J called. A share of clones is missing; checked studies link under half to unresolved V genes, and the rest is unexplained. The sample has roughly 54,000 clones on record, 85% to 90% of them singletons. The ten biggest clones cover 1.4% of the sample. Specimen: CD4+ or CD8+ T cells sorted from blood, collected in a trial of the OX40 agonist ivuxolimab. The receptors originated from an adult with an advanced solid tumor such as melanoma, head and neck, liver or kidney cancer.

The genes are TRBV29-1 and TRBJ2-3; D remains unclear. The length of the CDR3 is 12 residues. The V end lost 4 bases, the J end lost 3 bases, and 8 bases lay between the germline ends. CDR1 and CDR2 (germline): SQVTM, ANQGSEA. The CDR3 DNA is TGCAGCGTTGGCCCTGGGACAGATACGCAGTATTTT. The encoded protein is CSVGPGTDTQYF.

This clone occurred once. This chain connects TRBV5-6 to TRBJ1-5; D possibly corresponds to TRBD1 (6 bases). The germline V gene has CDR1 SGHDT and CDR2 YYEEEE. V was shortened by 3 bases and J by 2 bases, with 21 bases between the two germline ends. CDR3 length: 18 amino acids. CDR3 nucleotides: TGTGCCAGCAGCTCTGCGGAGGGGGGGCAGAGGGGCAATCAGCCCCAGCATTTT. Amino acid sequence: CASSSAEGGQRGNQPQHF.

The V and J genes are TRBV28 and TRBJ2-3; 9 bases agree with TRBD2. Germline V lookup: CDR1 MDHEN, CDR2 SYDVKM. The CDR3 sequence is 14 residues long. V gave up 8 bases and J gave up 4 bases; unmatched junction bases: 7. CDR3 protein: CASGIAGVPDTQYF. In nucleotides, the CDR3 is TGTGCCAGCGGGATAGCGGGGGTCCCAGATACGCAGTATTTT.

The genes are TRBV6-1 and TRBJ1-2; D ambiguous. V was cut by 2 bases and J by 2 bases, with 6 bases left in between. Per the germline V gene, CDR1 is MNHNS and CDR2 is SASEGT. CDR3 length: 13 residues. The CDR3 DNA sequence: TGTGCCAGCAGTGAATGGGCGAACTATGGCTACACCTTC. Translated: CASSEWANYGYTF.

The V call is TRBV14, the J call TRBJ1-2, with D possibly being TRBD1 (5 bases). This CDR3 comprises 13 residues. Germline V lookup: CDR1 SGHDN, CDR2 FVKESK. Trimming removed 2 bases at V and 7 bases at J, with 11 bases between. CDR3 nucleotide sequence: TGTGCCAGCAGCCAAAGCCGAGGGACTGGCTACACCTTC. Its protein is CASSQSRGTGYTF.

The V gene is TRBV10-3, the J gene TRBJ2-3; TRBD2 matches at 12 bases. This CDR3 contains 15 residues. CDR1 ENHRY and CDR2 SYGVKD come from the germline V gene. V was pared by 11 bases and J by 0 bases, with 6 bases of the junction left unmatched. The CDR3 protein is CAAHGTSGSTDTQYF. In nucleotides, the CDR3 is TGTGCCGCCCACGGGACTAGCGGGAGCACAGATACGCAGTATTTT.

V and J are TRBV5-6 and TRBJ1-5, with 7 bases fitting TRBD1. The CDR3 runs 15 residues. The J segment lost 1 base and the V segment lost 1 base, leaving 2 bases of the junction unmatched. In germline, CDR1 is SGHDT, CDR2 YYEEEE. CDR3 bases: TGTGCCAGCAGCTTGTCAGGGGGGAGCAATCAGCCCCAGCATTTT. Protein sequence: CASSLSGGSNQPQHF.

This clone was picked up a small number of times. The chain couples TRBV30 to TRBJ1-3, with TRBD1 matching 11 bases. Germline V gene lookup returns CDR1 GTSNPN and CDR2 SVGIG (reference sequence). The CDR3 loop spans 14 amino acids. The V segment lost 5 bases and the J segment 4 bases; nucleotides outside the gene matches: 4. In nucleotides, the CDR3 is TGTGCCTGGGGGACAGGGGGTTCGGGAAACACCATATATTTT. Amino acid sequence: CAWGTGGSGNTIYF.

This chain uses TRBV2 with TRBJ2-3; 13 positions agree with TRBD2. V dropped 7 bases and J dropped 8; count of bases not matched to a gene: 12. CDR1 and CDR2 (germline): SNHLY, FYNNEI. This CDR3 is built from 16 residues. DNA for the CDR3: TGTGCCAGCAAGACCGGGACTAGCGGGATTTCTGGTACGCAGTATTTT. It specifies CASKTGTSGISGTQYF.

V and J are TRBV6-6 and TRBJ1-5; the D gene is possibly TRBD1 (6 bases). CDR1 and CDR2 from the germline V gene are MNHNY and SVGAGI (reference sequence). Trimming removed 2 bases from V and 5 bases from J, with 13 bases in between. The length of the CDR3 is 15 residues. CDR3 protein: CASSYPGVGHQPQHF. CDR3 coding DNA: TGTGCCAGCAGTTACCCAGGGGTTGGTCATCAGCCCCAGCATTTT.

The J gene is TRBJ2-7, the V gene TRBV18; either TRBD1 or TRBD2 may supply D (5 bases each). Germline V gives CDR1 KGHSH, CDR2 LQKENI. Trimming took off 4 bases at V and 6 bases at J, with 16 bases between the two ends. This CDR3 spans 14 amino acids. The CDR3, as DNA: TGTGCCAGCTCACTAGCCGGGACGAGAGCCGAGCAGTACTTC. This sequence encodes CASSLAGTRAEQYF.

The rearrangement joins TRBV6-1 to TRBJ1-1; D is unclear. Germline V gene data show CDR1 as MNHNS and CDR2 as SASEGT. The CDR3 has 14 residues. Trimming removed 1 base at V and 0 bases at J, with 6 bases between. This CDR3 reads CASSEGTLNTEAFF. Here the CDR3 DNA reads TGTGCCAGCAGTGAAGGCACTTTGAACACTGAAGCTTTCTTT.

This chain links TRBV28 with TRBJ2-5; D might be TRBD1 (6 bases). The CDR3 covers 15 residues. V dropped 4 bases and J dropped 10 bases, with 22 bases sitting between them. Germline CDR1 MDHEN, CDR2 SYDVKM. CDR3 sequence (DNA): TGTGCCAGCAGTTCACCCCGCTATGGGGGCCGAAGCCAGTACTTC. Translating it yields CASSSPRYGGRSQYF.

The chain joins TRBV19 to TRBJ2-2, with 7 bases fitting TRBD1. The germline CDR1 and CDR2 sequences are LNHDA and SQIVND (reference sequence). Trimming took 3 bases from V and 0 from J; bases not matched to a gene: 1. This CDR3 is built from 15 residues. The CDR3 coding sequence is TGTGCCAGTAGTATCAGGGGGACGAACACCGGGGAGCTGTTTTTT. Its protein product is CASSIRGTNTGELFF.

This clone was found a few times. The rearrangement joins TRBV5-3 to TRBJ2-1, with D hard to call. TRBV5-3 carries the ORF label, with uncertain function. The CDR3 is made up of 15 amino acids. With 10 bases removed from V and 0 bases from J, the gap between germline ends came to 17 bases. Written as DNA, the CDR3 is TGTGCCCCCTTCAAACGTCGCCCCTCCTACAATGAGCAGTTCTTC. It yields the protein CAPFKRRPSYNEQFF.

The chain joins TRBV5-1 to TRBJ1-1, with D possibly matching TRBD1 (6 bases). Trimming took off 0 bases at V and 1 base at J, with 7 bases between the two ends. The CDR3 covers 14 residues. Germline-derived CDR1 and CDR2 are SGHRS and YFSETQ. CDR3 nucleotides: TGCGCCAGCAGCTTGGGCAGGGGGAACACTGAAGCTTTCTTT. This gives the protein CASSLGRGNTEAFF.

This rearrangement joins TRBV11-2 to TRBJ2-3; TRBD1 might be the D (5 bases). Trimming removed 2 bases at V and 4 bases at J, with 16 bases between. CDR1 and CDR2 (germline): SGHAT, FQNNGV. This CDR3 spans 16 amino acids. The CDR3 loop reads CASSLRSPARADTQYF. The DNA of the CDR3 is TGTGCCAGCAGCTTAAGGTCCCCGGCCAGGGCAGATACGCAGTATTTT.

The chain's CDR3 is CASRQNQELNNQPQHF. The CDR3 DNA follows: TGTGCCAGCAGACAAAACCAGGAGCTAAACAATCAGCCCCAGCATTTT. V gene TRBV27 combines with J gene TRBJ1-5; D is uncertain. Looked up from germline, CDR1 is MNHEY and CDR2 is SMNVEV (reference sequence). This CDR3 has 16 amino acids. V was clipped by 6 bases and J by 3 bases, with 18 bases between them.

This clone came up once. J is TRBJ2-3 and V is TRBV7-9, with TRBD2 matching 9 bases. The CDR3 is 17 amino acids. The germline gives CDR1 SEHNR, CDR2 FQNEAQ (reference sequence). Germline trimming cut 1 base from V and 1 base from J; bases unmatched to any gene: 6. The CDR3 protein is CASSLERASGGTDTQYF. In DNA form, the CDR3 reads TGTGCCAGCAGCTTAGAACGGGCTAGCGGGGGCACAGATACGCAGTATTTT. Based on the CDR3 plus reference TRBV7-9 and TRBJ2-3, the full variable domain is DTGVSQNPRHKITKRGQNVTFRCDPISEHNRLYWYRQTLGQGPEFLTYFQNEAQLEKSRLLSDRFSAERPKGSFSTLEIQRTEQGDSAMYLCASSLERASGGTDTQYFGPGTRLTVL.

J is TRBJ2-5 and V is TRBV15, with D perhaps matching TRBD1 (7 bases). This CDR3 region has 15 residues. Germline V lookup: CDR1 LNHNV, CDR2 YYDKDF (reference sequence). Trimming left V 2 bases short and J 9 bases short, with 19 bases between. CDR3 DNA: TGTGCCACCAGCAGATCAGAGACTAGAAGGGGGCCCCAGTACTTC. Encoded protein: CATSRSETRRGPQYF.

The chain uses TRBV11-2 and TRBJ2-6; D might be TRBD1 (5 bases). V lost 0 bases, J lost 4 bases, and 13 bases lay in between. Germline CDR1 is SGHAT and CDR2 is FQNNGV. The CDR3 is 17 residues long. Written as DNA, the CDR3 is TGTGCCAGCAGCTTAGATTCTGCAGGGTCAGGGGCCAACGTCCTGACTTTC. As protein: CASSLDSAGSGANVLTF.

The rearrangement links TRBV9 to TRBJ2-3, with D perhaps matching TRBD1 (6 bases). This CDR3 comprises 16 residues. V lost 0 bases and J lost 1, with 12 bases in between. CDR1 and CDR2 (germline): SGDLS, YYNGEE. The CDR3 reads CASSVAEGQRTDTQYF. The CDR3 DNA sequence: TGTGCCAGCAGCGTAGCTGAAGGACAGCGCACAGATACGCAGTATTTT.

This chain links TRBV30 with TRBJ2-1; TRBD2 matches at 16 bases. The CDR3 loop spans 18 amino acids. Germline trimming cut 5 bases from V and 8 bases from J; bases unmatched to any gene: 15. Germline CDR1 and CDR2: GTSNPN and SVGIG (reference sequence). CDR3 bases: TGTGCCTGGGCTTCCCCGGGACTAGCGGGGGGGCTTGGGGATGAGCAGTTCTTC. Protein: CAWASPGLAGGLGDEQFF.

This clone was seen a few times. The V call is TRBV29-1, the J call TRBJ1-5, with TRBD1 identical over 9 bases. The CDR3 contains 13 residues. CDR1 and CDR2 (germline): SQVTM, ANQGSEA. The ends lost 4 bases at V and 4 bases at J; junction bases unmatched: 2. CDR3 DNA sequence: TGCAGCGTTGGAGGGACAGGGAATCAGCCCCAGCATTTT. Protein product: CSVGGTGNQPQHF.

The V gene is TRBV4-2, the J gene TRBJ2-2; no clear D. The CDR3 has 16 amino acids. Trimming cost V 4 bases and J 0 bases, with 12 bases left between them. CDR1 is LGHNA, CDR2 YNFKEQ, per germline. The CDR3 DNA reads TGTGCCAGCAGCCTCAACCGACACTCGAACACCGGGGAGCTGTTTTTT. This sequence encodes CASSLNRHSNTGELFF.

The CDR3 sequence: CASSQLTGDQPQHF. Here the CDR3 DNA reads TGCGCCAGCAGCCAATTGACAGGGGATCAGCCCCAGCATTTT. V is TRBV4-1 and J is TRBJ1-5; TRBD1 matches at 8 bases. Germline V gene lookup returns CDR1 MGHRA and CDR2 YSYEKL. V trimming: 2 bases; J trimming: 5 bases; junction bases outside the gene matches: 2. The CDR3 is 14 residues long.

The DNA of the CDR3 is TGCGCCAGCAGCCAAGAAACGTACGGAACTACCACAGATACGCAGTATTTT. It yields the protein CASSQETYGTTTDTQYF. This rearrangement joins TRBV4-1 to TRBJ2-3; D gene uncertain. CDR1 and CDR2 from the germline V gene are MGHRA and YSYEKL. CDR3 length: 17 amino acids. Trimming stripped 0 bases from V and 2 bases from J, with 15 bases between.

V and J are TRBV19 and TRBJ2-4, with D tentatively TRBD1 (5 bases). The germline CDR1 and CDR2 sequences are LNHDA and SQIVND (reference sequence). The CDR3 runs 17 residues. Trimming removed 0 bases at V and 0 bases at J, with 12 bases between. The CDR3 nucleotides are TGTGCCAGTAGTATAGACCAGGGTTTCGTAGCCAAAAACATTCAGTACTTC. Protein product: CASSIDQGFVAKNIQYF.

V and J are TRBV5-1 and TRBJ2-6; D not certain. CDR1 is SGHRS, CDR2 YFSETQ, per germline. V shed 4 bases and J shed 2 bases, with 7 bases lying between them. The CDR3 is 14 residues long. CDR3 sequence reads: CASSRTAGANVLTF. The DNA of the CDR3 is TGCGCCAGCAGCCGGACCGCTGGGGCCAACGTCCTGACTTTC.

The chain links TRBV5-6 to TRBJ1-5; TRBD1 might be the D (5 bases). The CDR3 is made up of 15 amino acids. Germline lookup yields CDR1 SGHDT and CDR2 YYEEEE. The V end was cut by 3 bases, the J end by 4 bases, with 14 bases between. CDR3 protein: CASSSWGRENQPQHF. The CDR3 nucleotides are TGTGCCAGCAGCTCATGGGGCAGGGAGAATCAGCCCCAGCATTTT.

The chain recombines TRBV5-1 with TRBJ2-5; no reliable D call. Trimming cost V 3 bases and J 3 bases, with 12 bases left between them. The CDR3 runs to 14 residues. Per germline, CDR1 SGHRS and CDR2 YFSETQ. For the CDR3, the DNA is TGCGCCAGCAGCTCGCTGAATACCGAAGAGACCCAGTACTTC. Translating gives CASSSLNTEETQYF. The full variable domain, completed using reference TRBV5-1 and TRBJ2-5, is KAGVTQTPRYLIKTRGQQVTLSCSPISGHRSVSWYQQTPGQGLQFLFEYFSETQRNKGNFPGRFSGRQFSNSRSEMNVSTLELGDSALYLCASSSLNTEETQYFGPGTRLLVL.

The genes are TRBV7-6 and TRBJ2-5; D is tentatively TRBD1 or TRBD2 (6 bases each). The germline gives CDR1 SGHVS, CDR2 FNYEAQ. The CDR3 has 13 amino acids. Trimming removed 3 bases at V and 5 bases at J, with 10 bases between. CDR3 coding DNA: TGTGCCAGCAGCTTGGGGGGCTGGGAGACCCAGTACTTC. This codes for CASSLGGWETQYF. Based on the CDR3 plus reference TRBV7-6 and TRBJ2-5, the full variable domain is GAGVSQSPRYKVTKRGQDVALRCDPISGHVSLYWYRQALGQGPEFLTYFNYEAQQDKSGLPNDRFSAERPEGSISTLTIQRTEQRDSAMYRCASSLGGWETQYFGPGTRLLVL.